Below, 8 T cell receptor beta chains from the same sample are listed, as sequenced in a study of cytomegalovirus exposure and HLA in healthy donors. The PCR used 60 Vbeta and 13 Jbeta primers. Sequencing used immunoSEQ multiplex PCR; TCRdb keeps in-frame clones, though not all of them. The sample holds roughly 88,000 clones, about two thirds seen once. Input material: PBMCs. All receptors derive from a man in his fifties in good health and CMV-seronegative.

This chain links TRBV27 with TRBJ2-1, with 7 bases fitting TRBD1. CDR1 is MNHEY and CDR2 is SMNVEV in the germline V gene (reference sequence). The CDR3 extends over 14 amino acids. Trimming at V came to 3 bases and at J to 7 bases, leaving 6 bases not matched to a gene. DNA for the CDR3: TGTGCCAGCAGTTTGGACAGGTCACGGAATGAGCAGTTCTTC. Its translation: CASSLDRSRNEQFF.

The chain joins TRBV18 to TRBJ1-1; weak D call: TRBD1 (6 bases). The CDR3 runs to 14 residues. V was clipped by 0 bases and J by 8 bases, with 13 bases between them. Germline CDR1 is KGHSH and CDR2 is LQKENI. The CDR3: CASSPPPGGGEAFF. The CDR3 DNA is TGTGCCAGCTCACCACCTCCTGGGGGCGGGGAAGCTTTCTTT. Using reference TRBV18 and TRBJ1-1 for the parts outside the CDR3, the full variable domain is NAGVMQNPRHLVRRRGQEARLRCSPMKGHSHVYWYRQLPEEGLKFMVYLQKENIIDESGMPKERFSAEFPKEGPSILRIQQVVRGDSAAYFCASSPPPGGGEAFFGQGTRLTVV.

This chain uses TRBV2 with TRBJ1-4; 7 bases are shared with TRBD1. CDR3 length: 14 residues. Germline V gene lookup returns CDR1 SNHLY and CDR2 FYNNEI. J gave up 7 bases and V 6 bases, and 8 bases lay outside the gene matches. The CDR3 sequence: CASREGAGVEKLFF. CDR3 bases: TGTGCCAGCAGGGAGGGGGCGGGCGTTGAAAAACTGTTTTTT.

The J gene is TRBJ1-1, the V gene TRBV18; perhaps TRBD1 as D (6 bases). V shed 6 bases and J shed 5 bases, with 19 bases lying between them. Germline V lookup: CDR1 KGHSH, CDR2 LQKENI. CDR3 length equals 15 residues. CDR3 bases: TGTGCCAGCTCCCTTTTGACAGGTATCGGTACTGAAGCTTTCTTT. It codes for CASSLLTGIGTEAFF.

The rearrangement uses TRBV5-6 and TRBJ2-7, with a weak D call TRBD1 (6 bases). The CDR3 covers 14 residues. Germline V lookup: CDR1 SGHDT, CDR2 YYEEEE. V was pared by 5 bases and J by 3 bases, with 15 bases between. Here the CDR3 reads CASRPRGLNYEQYV. The CDR3 coding sequence is TGTGCCAGCAGACCCAGGGGTCTAAACTACGAGCAGTACGTC.

As concerns this clone: An end of the junction does not agree with germline; a read error may underlie this. DNA of the CDR3: TGTGCCAGCAGCAGGGGGGATAGCGATCAGCCCCAGCATTTT. Its translation: CASSRGDSDQPQHF. This chain connects TRBV6-5 to TRBJ1-5; 7 bases are a match to TRBD1. From germline, CDR1 is MNHEY and CDR2 SVGAGI. The CDR3 extends over 14 amino acids.

This chain links TRBV5-1 with TRBJ1-2; D unresolved. The germline V and J ends were trimmed by 1 base and 6 bases, with 7 bases remaining between them. This CDR3 has 12 amino acids. Looked up from germline, CDR1 is SGHRS and CDR2 is YFSETQ. The CDR3 DNA reads as TGCGCCAGCAGCTTGCAGGCAGATGGCTACACCTTC. It codes for CASSLQADGYTF.

The rearrangement uses TRBV29-1 and TRBJ2-1; 8 nucleotides agree with TRBD1. CDR3 length equals 17 residues. Germline CDR1 SQVTM, CDR2 ANQGSEA. V lost 1 base, J lost 4 bases, and 12 bases stayed unmatched. The CDR3, as DNA: TGCAGCGTTGAAGGAACGACGGACGGGACAGGTTACAATGAGCAGTTCTTC. Translating gives CSVEGTTDGTGYNEQFF.